This TCR beta chain was sequenced during a study of response to subunit inactivated influenza vaccine. Each CDR3 protein gets one entry after TCRdb re-called the RT-PCR reads with MiXCR. The repertoire has roughly 190,000 distinct CDR3 sequences, over 9.5% of them found once; the top ten carry about 31%. The germline V gene has CDR1 MDHEN and CDR2 SYDVKM. This CDR3 comprises 17 residues. J was trimmed by 4 bases and V by 5 bases; bases with no gene match: 15. These data were also filed under a second study, of T cells expressing NK-cell markers. Per that study: The cDNA for TCR beta came from 5'RACE template switching with UMIs.

The gene calls are TRBV28 and TRBJ2-3; 7 nucleotides match TRBD2. The source material was CD8+ T cells sorted from PBMCs, sampled approximately 12 days after vaccination. The receptor was derived from a man aged 45-60 years who received an inactivated influenza vaccine. The CDR3 is CASSPVWVGRGADTQYF. DNA of the CDR3: TGTGCCAGCAGTCCGGTTTGGGTAGGGAGGGGAGCAGATACGCAGTATTTT. The whole variable domain, remainder taken from reference TRBV28 and TRBJ2-3, is DVKVTQSSRYLVKRTGEKVFLECVQDMDHENMFWYRQDPGLGLRLIYFSYDVKMKEKGDIPEGYSVSREKKERFSLILESASTNQTSMYLCASSPVWVGRGADTQYFGPGTRLTVL.